This T cell receptor (beta chain) was captured in a study of control samples from healthy donors and cancer patients. Sequencing used immunoSEQ multiplex PCR; TCRdb keeps in-frame clones, though not all of them. The sample has around 250,000 clones; almost 85% are singletons. This clone appeared a single time. The CDR3 sequence is 13 residues long. The germline V and J ends were trimmed by 7 bases and 4 bases, with 13 bases remaining between them. In germline, CDR1 is MDHEN, CDR2 SYDVKM. The clonotype originates from a woman aged 60-75 years with lung cancer. The sequenced material came from PBMCs. The gene calls are TRBV28 and TRBJ1-2; D is unresolved. The CDR3 loop reads CASKVQAAYGYTF. DNA of the CDR3: TGTGCCAGCAAAGTTCAGGCGGCCTATGGCTACACCTTC.